Following are 8 T cell receptor beta chains from one sample sequenced in a study of blood T cells in healthy people across ages. A second PCR of roughly 7 to 11 cycles used a sample-barcoded 5' primer and a J-beta primer mix. TCRdb called the 5' RACE reads again in MiXCR, with one record for every CDR3 protein. The sample holds 800,000 to 1,000,000 distinct CDR3 sequences, around 46% seen once. The sequenced sample was blood. These receptors originate from a man aged 25-45 years in good health.

The chain employs TRBV7-9 and TRBJ2-7; D gene ambiguous. Trimming pared 10 bases from V and 0 bases from J, leaving 16 bases between. Germline assignment: CDR1 SEHNR and CDR2 FQNEAQ (reference sequence). The CDR3 sequence is 14 residues long. CDR3 sequence (DNA): TGTGCCACCCCAGGACCCCAGGACTCCTACGAGCAGTACTTC. Residues: CATPGPQDSYEQYF. Combining the CDR3 with reference TRBV7-9 and TRBJ2-7 gives the whole variable domain DTGVSQNPRHKITKRGQNVTFRCDPISEHNRLYWYRQTLGQGPEFLTYFQNEAQLEKSRLLSDRFSAERPKGSFSTLEIQRTEQGDSAMYLCATPGPQDSYEQYFGPGTRLTVT.

V and J are TRBV4-1 and TRBJ1-1; TRBD1 agrees at 8 bases. CDR1 is MGHRA and CDR2 is YSYEKL in the germline V gene. The CDR3 has 14 residues. The trim removed 4 bases at V and 5 bases at J, leaving 6 bases unmatched. CDR3 residues: CASSRTGTGTEAFF. The CDR3 DNA reads as TGCGCCAGCAGCCGGACAGGGACTGGGACTGAAGCTTTCTTT.

The chain couples TRBV6-6 to TRBJ1-5, with D unresolved. V lost 6 bases and J lost 7, with 16 bases in between. The CDR3 spans 14 residues. CDR1 and CDR2 (germline): MNHNY, SVGAGI (reference sequence). The chain's CDR3 is CASSLGPEVQPQHF. As DNA, the CDR3 is TGTGCCAGCAGCCTCGGACCAGAGGTACAGCCCCAGCATTTT.

The chain employs TRBV6-1 and TRBJ2-1, with a possible D match to TRBD2 (6 bases). The CDR3 is 14 amino acids. V lost 5 bases, J lost 8 bases, and 16 bases lay in between. The germline V gene encodes CDR1 MNHNS and CDR2 SASEGT. The DNA of the CDR3 is TGTGCCAGCAGTCCATGGGGGGTTACCTATGAGCAGTTCTTC. It translates to CASSPWGVTYEQFF.

The rearrangement uses TRBV20-1 and TRBJ2-1; D assignment may be TRBD1 or TRBD2 (5 bases each). The germline gives CDR1 DFQATT, CDR2 SNEGSKA (reference sequence). Trimming stripped 5 bases from V and 10 bases from J, with 15 bases between. The CDR3 is 12 amino acids. DNA for the CDR3: TGCAGTGCTCGGGACCCTCAGGCAGAGCAGTTCTTC. Translation gives CSARDPQAEQFF.

The chain links TRBV11-3 to TRBJ1-1, with D possibly being TRBD1 (5 bases). CDR1 and CDR2 from the germline V gene are SGHNT and YENEEA. The CDR3 has 12 amino acids. Trimming took 8 bases from V and 0 from J, leaving 7 bases between them. CDR3 loop: CASGHLNTEAFF. The CDR3 region has the DNA TGTGCCAGCGGACACCTGAACACTGAAGCTTTCTTT.

DNA of the CDR3: TGCAGTGGCCCTGGATCAGGGGGCTACACCTTC. Its translation is CSGPGSGGYTF. This chain joins TRBV20-1 and TRBJ1-2; maybe TRBD1 (5 bases). V was pared by 7 bases and J by 8 bases, with 14 bases between. The CDR3 is 11 amino acids. Germline V gene sequence: CDR1 DFQATT, CDR2 SNEGSKA (reference sequence).

The V gene is TRBV20-1, the J gene TRBJ1-1; D may be TRBD1 (5 bases). The CDR3 has 15 residues. V was cut by 0 bases and J by 3 bases, with 14 bases left in between. Germline V gene sequence: CDR1 DFQATT, CDR2 SNEGSKA (reference sequence). This CDR3 reads CSARDLGTWDTEAFF. CDR3 sequence (DNA): TGCAGTGCTAGAGATCTGGGGACCTGGGACACTGAAGCTTTCTTT.